A single sample is the source of the 14 T cell receptor beta chains below, sequenced in a study of CD8+CD57+ T cells in acquired aplastic anemia. TCR beta VDJ and CDR3 profiles were obtained from a genomic DNA template. MiXCR, run by TCRdb on the reads, gives a single entry per CDR3 protein. The sample holds 400,000 to 450,000 distinct CDR3 sequences, 65% to 75% seen once. The sample consisted of sorted CD4+, CD8+, or CD8+CD57+ T cells (not recorded which) from PBMCs. These receptors originate from a human donor in good health, serving as a control.

The rearrangement links TRBV7-6 to TRBJ1-3; D may be TRBD1 (6 bases). This CDR3 spans 14 amino acids. CDR1 is SGHVS and CDR2 is FNYEAQ in the germline V gene. Trimming took off 5 bases at V and 14 bases at J, with 22 bases between the two ends. For the CDR3, the DNA is TGTGCCAGCAGCGTTGCTGATTCTGGAAGGGGGGTATATTTT. Translated: CASSVADSGRGVYF. Full variable domain (rest looked up from reference TRBV7-6 and TRBJ1-3): GAGVSQSPRYKVTKRGQDVALRCDPISGHVSLYWYRQALGQGPEFLTYFNYEAQQDKSGLPNDRFSAERPEGSISTLTIQRTEQRDSAMYRCASSVADSGRGVYFGEGSWLTVV.

About this clonotype: No DNA is shown, since the ends of the CDR3 on it are uncertain; the CDR3 is the one TCRdb lists. The gene calls are TRBV7-9 and TRBJ1-5; the D call in the table, TRBD1, was not verified against the DNA. Ends included, the CDR3 has 14 residues. CDR1 SEHNR and CDR2 FQNEAQ come from the germline V gene (reference sequence). This chain's CDR3 is CASSLSAAFFGQGF.

About this clonotype: A read error may explain this, as a much larger clone is one base away. The chain employs TRBV4-3 and TRBJ2-3, with D perhaps TRBD2 (6 bases). This CDR3 comprises 16 residues. From germline, CDR1 is LGHNA and CDR2 YSLEER. The CDR3 here is CASSRGAGSSTDAQYF. The CDR3 coding sequence is TGCGCCAGCAGCCGAGGGGCGGGATCTAGCACAGATGCGCAGTATTTT.

The chain carries TRBV11-2 and TRBJ1-5; D ambiguous. V lost 10 bases to trimming and J lost 11 bases, with 18 bases between them. CDR3 length equals 12 residues. Germline lookup yields CDR1 SGHAT and CDR2 FQNNGV. The DNA for the CDR3 is TGTGCCATCAGTGACTTCCTGCCTGCCCAGCATTTT. Translating it yields CAISDFLPAQHF.

In regard to this clonotype: Lacking the conserved final phenylalanine or tryptophan, this CDR3 likely reflects a read error. The DNA is left out, because the CDR3 cannot be placed on it with certainty; the CDR3 is given as TCRdb lists it. V and J are TRBV7-9 and TRBJ1-6; the table names TRBD1, a call not compared with the DNA. The germline V gene has CDR1 SEHNR and CDR2 FQNEAQ (reference sequence). Counting both end residues, the CDR3 totals 13 amino acids. This CDR3 is CASSHQLTTGSGM.

The chain joins TRBV5-1 to TRBJ1-5, with 9 bases fitting TRBD1. The V gene's germline CDR1 is SGHRS and CDR2 YFSETQ. Trimming cost V 0 bases and J 8 bases; bases outside gene matches: 12. The CDR3 contains 17 residues. The CDR3 DNA reads as TGCGCCAGCAGCTTGGGGGAGGGGGACAGGGATGAGAAGCCCCAGCATTTT. This encodes CASSLGEGDRDEKPQHF.

Comments on this clonotype: A much larger clone lies one base from this, so it may be a read error. J is TRBJ1-2 and V is TRBV4-2; 7 positions agree with TRBD1. Germline V gives CDR1 LGHNA, CDR2 YNFKEQ. The CDR3 spans 16 residues. The CDR3 sequence: CACSPARSDRYYGYTF. CDR3 bases: TGTGCCTGCAGCCCAGCCCGCTCGGACAGGTACTATGGCTACACCTTC.

About this clonotype: Relative to the germline gene, one junction end is altered; a read error may explain this. The V gene is TRBV10-3, the J gene TRBJ2-7; 7 nucleotides match TRBD1. Germline V CDR1 and CDR2: ENHRY, SYGVKD. CDR3 length equals 13 residues. The CDR3 DNA follows: TGTGCCATCAGTGGACAGGGAAAGGGCGAGCACTCCTTC. This sequence encodes CAISGQGKGEHSF.

V and J are TRBV11-3 and TRBJ1-4; D uncertain. Trimming pared 3 bases from V and 8 bases from J, leaving 13 bases between. The germline CDR1 and CDR2 sequences are SGHNT and YENEEA. This CDR3 region has 14 residues. The CDR3 protein is CASSFLGREEKLFF. As DNA, the CDR3 is TGTGCCAGCAGCTTTTTGGGGAGGGAAGAAAAACTGTTTTTT.

The chain recombines TRBV29-1 with TRBJ1-1, with no clear D. This CDR3 is 11 amino acids long. Trimming removed 7 bases from V and 1 base from J, with 7 bases in between. The germline gives CDR1 SQVTM, CDR2 ANQGSEA. CDR3 sequence reads: CSANKNTEAFF. The DNA for the CDR3 is TGCAGCGCTAACAAGAACACTGAAGCTTTCTTT.

A note on this clonotype: The CDR3 end shows no conserved phenylalanine or tryptophan, and so a read error is likely. The DNA is omitted, as the CDR3 cannot be located on it reliably, and the CDR3 follows TCRdb's listing. CDR3 region: CASSSLGVDDNQY. The chain couples TRBV7-2 to TRBJ1-2; the DNA was not used to check the table's D call, TRBD1. The CDR3 numbers 13 amino acids, ends counted. CDR1 and CDR2 from the germline V gene are SGHTA and FQGNSA.

Points on this clonotype: One junction end does not reproduce the germline sequence, and a read error may be involved. This chain joins TRBV7-2 and TRBJ1-2; 9 bases fit TRBD1. Germline CDR1 and CDR2: SGHTA and FQGNSA. This CDR3 contains 14 residues. This CDR3 is CASSGGTGFYGYSF. DNA for the CDR3: TGCGCCAGCAGCGGCGGGACAGGGTTCTATGGCTACTCCTTC.

The chain uses TRBV9 and TRBJ2-5, with 7 bases lining up with TRBD2. Germline loops: CDR1 SGDLS, CDR2 YYNGEE. J was trimmed by 0 bases and V by 8 bases; bases with no gene match: 10. CDR3 length equals 15 residues. CDR3 in DNA: TGTGCCAGGGGGCTCGGCGGGGGTCACCAAGAGACCCAGTACTTC. Its translation is CARGLGGGHQETQYF.

Notes on this clonotype: The missing conserved phenylalanine or tryptophan at the end of this CDR3 makes a read error likely. The limits of the CDR3 on the DNA are not certain, so only TCRdb's listed CDR3 is given. The chain employs TRBV7-9 and TRBJ1-1. The germline CDR1 and CDR2 sequences are SEHNR and FQNEAQ (reference sequence). The CDR3 is made up of 13 amino acids, end residues included. CDR3 loop: CATSQGSGANVLT.